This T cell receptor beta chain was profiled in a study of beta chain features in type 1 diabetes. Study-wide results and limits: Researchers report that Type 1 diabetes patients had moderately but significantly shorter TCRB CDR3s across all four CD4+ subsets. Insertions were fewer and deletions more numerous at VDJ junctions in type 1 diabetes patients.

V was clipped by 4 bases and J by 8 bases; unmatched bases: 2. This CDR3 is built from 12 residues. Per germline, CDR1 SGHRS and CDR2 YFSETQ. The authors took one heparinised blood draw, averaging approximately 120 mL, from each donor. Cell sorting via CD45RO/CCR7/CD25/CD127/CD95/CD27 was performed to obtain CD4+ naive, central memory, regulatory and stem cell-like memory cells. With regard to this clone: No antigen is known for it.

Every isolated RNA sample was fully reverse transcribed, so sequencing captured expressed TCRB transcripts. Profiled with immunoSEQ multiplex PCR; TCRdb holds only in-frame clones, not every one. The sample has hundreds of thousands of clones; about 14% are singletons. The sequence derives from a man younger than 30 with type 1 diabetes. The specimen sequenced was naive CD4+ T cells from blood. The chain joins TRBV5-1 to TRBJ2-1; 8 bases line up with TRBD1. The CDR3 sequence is CASSGQGYEQFF. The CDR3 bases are TGCGCCAGCAGCGGACAGGGCTATGAGCAGTTCTTC.